A selection of T cell receptor beta chains follows, all from one sample in a study of identical twins. TCRdb analysed the 5' RACE reads with MiXCR anew, one entry per CDR3 protein. Seen here are 640,000 or so distinct CDR3 sequences, less than 7% observed once, and the top ten hold under 2%. Sample: naive T cells sorted from blood. The receptors shown here come from a young man in good health. The CDR3 runs from the conserved cysteine through the conserved F or W. A D gene is named only where the DNA matches it firmly. Some rows have no size entry. The others give once, few or many, or a class for an expanded clone.

abundance,d_gene,v_gene,j_gene,CDR3nt,CDR3aa
many,.,TRBV24-1,TRBJ2-1,TGTGCCACCACGTCGTCCAATTACAATGAGCAGTTCTTC,CATTSSNYNEQFF
many,TRBD2,TRBV28,TRBJ2-3,TGTGCCAGCAGACTAACGGGGGGACCTAGCACAGATACGCAGTATTTT,CASRLTGGPSTDTQYF
.,TRBD1,TRBV28,TRBJ1-1,TGTGCCAGCAATTCGGGACAGCGTTCGAACACTGAAGCTTTCTTT,CASNSGQRSNTEAFF
few,.,TRBV18,TRBJ2-5,TGTGCCAGCTCACCAGCGGCGGGGCAAGAGACCCAGTACTTC,CASSPAAGQETQYF
few,.,TRBV19,TRBJ2-5,TGTGCCAGTAGAAACCGGGGGCTCCAAGAGACCCAGTACTTC,CASRNRGLQETQYF
many,.,TRBV24-1,TRBJ2-1,TGTGCCACCAGTGAGGCGGGACAACCGAGGGAGCAGTTCTTC,CATSEAGQPREQFF
many,.,TRBV29-1,TRBJ2-3,TGCAGCGTTGAAGGCGGAGCGGATACGCAGTATTTT,CSVEGGADTQYF
many,TRBD1,TRBV12-3/TRBV12-4,TRBJ2-3,TGTGCCAGCAGTGAGTGGGACAGGGGGCAAGGACGTCTGTATTTT,CASSEWDRGQGRLYF
many,.,TRBV20-1,TRBJ1-1,TGCAGTGCTAGGCCTAACACTGAAGCTTTCTTT,CSARPNTEAFF
few,TRBD1,TRBV18,TRBJ1-4,TGTGCCAGCTCACCAGGGACAGGCTGGGCTAATGAAAAACTGTTTTTT,CASSPGTGWANEKLFF
many,.,TRBV7-9,TRBJ1-1,TGTGCCAGCAGCTCGGACACTGAAGCTTTCTTT,CASSSDTEAFF
many,.,TRBV24-1,TRBJ2-4,TGTGCCACCAGTGAAAGGGGTAAAAACATTCAGTACTTC,CATSERGKNIQYF
few,.,TRBV6-2/TRBV6-3,TRBJ2-7,TGTGCCAGCAGTTTAGCCCAGGGGAGAATTTCTTACGAGCAGTACTTC,CASSLAQGRISYEQYF
few,TRBD1,TRBV5-1,TRBJ2-7,TGCGCCAGCAGCACCGCCGGGACAGGGATCTACGAGCAGTACTTC,CASSTAGTGIYEQYF
many,TRBD1,TRBV6-1,TRBJ1-3,TGTGCCAGCAGCGGGACAGTAAAAAACACCATATATTTT,CASSGTVKNTIYF
few,TRBD2,TRBV2,TRBJ2-5,TGTGCCAGCAGTGAGGGGAGGGTGCAAGAGACCCAGTACTTC,CASSEGRVQETQYF
few,.,TRBV24-1,TRBJ2-1,TGTGCCACCAGTGATACCCTAGGGTCCGGGTCTCTCTACAATGAGCAGTTCTTC,CATSDTLGSGSLYNEQFF
many,.,TRBV12-3/TRBV12-4,TRBJ1-1,TGTGCCAGCAGCCCTGTATGGATGAACACTGAAGCTTTCTTT,CASSPVWMNTEAFF
many,.,TRBV5-1,TRBJ1-1,TGCGCCAGCAGCACCAATCCAACCCTGAACACTGAAGCTTTCTTT,CASSTNPTLNTEAFF
many,TRBD2,TRBV5-1,TRBJ2-3,TGCGCCAGCAGCTTGGCTGGACTAGCGGGGTTTCAGGATACGCAGTATTTT,CASSLAGLAGFQDTQYF
many,TRBD2,TRBV20-1,TRBJ2-3,TGCAGTGCCCCAACTAGCGGGAGGGCCCCAGATACGCAGTATTTT,CSAPTSGRAPDTQYF
few,.,TRBV12-3/TRBV12-4,TRBJ1-2,TGTGCCAGCAGTTTAGGGGGCTGGGGCTACACCTTC,CASSLGGWGYTF